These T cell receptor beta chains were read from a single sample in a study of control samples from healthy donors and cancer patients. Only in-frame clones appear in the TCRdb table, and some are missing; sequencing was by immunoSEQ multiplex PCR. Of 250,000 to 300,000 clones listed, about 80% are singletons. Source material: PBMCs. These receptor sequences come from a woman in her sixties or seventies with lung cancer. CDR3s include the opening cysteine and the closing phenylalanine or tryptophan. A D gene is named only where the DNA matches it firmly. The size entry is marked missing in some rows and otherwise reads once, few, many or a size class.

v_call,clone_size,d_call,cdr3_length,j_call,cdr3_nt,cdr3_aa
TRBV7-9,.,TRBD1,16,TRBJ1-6,TGTGCCAGCAGCATTGGAAGGGGGCAGTTTAATTCACCCCTCCACTTT,CASSIGRGQFNSPLHF
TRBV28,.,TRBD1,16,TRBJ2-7,TGTGCCAGCAGTTGGGATAGGACAGGGAGCTCCTACGAGCAGTACTTC,CASSWDRTGSSYEQYF
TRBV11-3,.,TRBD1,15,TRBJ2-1,TGTGCCAGCAGCTTAGGGACAGGGCCCTACAATGAGCAGTTCTTC,CASSLGTGPYNEQFF
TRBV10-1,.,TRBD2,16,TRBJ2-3,TGCGCCAGCAGTACAGGGACTAGCGGGGGGTACGGTACGCAGTATTTT,CASSTGTSGGYGTQYF
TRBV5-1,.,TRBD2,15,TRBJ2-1,TGCGCCAGCAGCCCGTCTAGCGGGAGTTACAATGAGCAGTTCTTC,CASSPSSGSYNEQFF
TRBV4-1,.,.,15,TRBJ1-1,TGCGCCAGCAGCCAGCTATGGACAGCGAACACTGAAGCTTTCTTT,CASSQLWTANTEAFF
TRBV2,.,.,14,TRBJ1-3,TGTGCCAGCAGTCAGACGGACAGAGGAAACACCATATATTTT,CASSQTDRGNTIYF
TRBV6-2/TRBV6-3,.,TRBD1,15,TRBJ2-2,TGTGCCAGCAGTTCGAGACAGGGTTTCACCGGGGAGCTGTTTTTT,CASSSRQGFTGELFF
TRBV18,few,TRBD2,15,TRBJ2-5,TGTGCCAGCTCACTACTAGCGGGGGATCAAGAGACCCAGTACTTC,CASSLLAGDQETQYF
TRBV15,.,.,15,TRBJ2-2,TGTGCCACCAGCAGAGATATGATAAACACCGGGGAGCTGTTTTTT,CATSRDMINTGELFF
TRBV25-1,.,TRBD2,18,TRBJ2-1,TGTGCCAGCAGTGAAGGGCTAGCGGGAGTCATCTCCTACAATGAGCAGTTCTTC,CASSEGLAGVISYNEQFF
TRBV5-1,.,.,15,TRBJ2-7,TGCGCCAGCAGCTTTGGGTGGGCAGGCTCCTACGAGCAGTACTTC,CASSFGWAGSYEQYF
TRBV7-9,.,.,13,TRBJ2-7,TGTGCCAGCACCCCTAATGGCGGCTACGAGCAGTACTTC,CASTPNGGYEQYF
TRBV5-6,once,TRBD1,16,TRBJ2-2,TGTGCCAGCAGGCGAGGGACAGGGGGCCGCACCGGGGAGCTGTTTTTT,CASRRGTGGRTGELFF
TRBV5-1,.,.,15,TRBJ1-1,TGCGCCAGCAGCTTGGCCGGACACGACAACACTGAAGCTTTCTTT,CASSLAGHDNTEAFF
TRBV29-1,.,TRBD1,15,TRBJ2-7,TGCAGCGTAGAGAGACCCGGACAGGGCGCGAGGGAGCAGTACTTC,CSVERPGQGAREQYF
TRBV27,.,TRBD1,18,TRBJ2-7,TGTGCCAGCAGTTTAACATTTTTGATCGGGACAGGCTCCTACGAGCAGTACTTC,CASSLTFLIGTGSYEQYF
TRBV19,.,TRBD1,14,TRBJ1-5,TGTGCCAGTACTATACAGGGGGCGAGGCAGCCCCAGCATTTT,CASTIQGARQPQHF
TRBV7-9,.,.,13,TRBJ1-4,TGTGCCAGCAGCTTAGCGGATGATGAAAAACTGTTTTTT,CASSLADDEKLFF
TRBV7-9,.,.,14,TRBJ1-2,TGTGCCAGCAGCTTAGCGTTTGTTGGAGATGGCTACACCTTC,CASSLAFVGDGYTF
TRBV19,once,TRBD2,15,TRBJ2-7,TGTGCCAGTAGTATTAGGGACTACCCACCGAACGAGCAGTACTTC,CASSIRDYPPNEQYF
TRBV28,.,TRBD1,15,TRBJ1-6,TGTGCCAGCAGTTCCGCAAGGACAGGAAGTTCACCCCTCCACTTT,CASSSARTGSSPLHF
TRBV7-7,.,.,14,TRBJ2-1,TGTGCTAGCAGCTTAGGGGACAATCAAGGTGAGCAGTTCTTC,CASSLGDNQGEQFF
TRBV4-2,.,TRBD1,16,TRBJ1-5,TGTGCCAGCAGCCAAGAGGTACAGGGGGCAAATCAGCCCCAGCATTTT,CASSQEVQGANQPQHF
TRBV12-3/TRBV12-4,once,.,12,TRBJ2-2,TGTGCCAGCAGCAAGGGACCCGGGGAGCTGTTTTTT,CASSKGPGELFF
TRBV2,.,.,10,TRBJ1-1,TGTGCCAGCAGCGTCGTTGAAGCTTTCTTT,CASSVVEAFF
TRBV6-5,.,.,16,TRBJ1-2,TGTGCCAGCAGTTACGCGTTAAGGTTTCCTAACTATGGCTACACCTTC,CASSYALRFPNYGYTF
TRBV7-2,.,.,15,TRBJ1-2,TGTGCCAGCAGCTTAGGGGCCAGGGGCCAGTCGGGCTACACCTTC,CASSLGARGQSGYTF
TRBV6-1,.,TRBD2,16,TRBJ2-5,TGTGCCAGCAGTGCACAGACTAGCGGGGGATCGGGGACCCAGTACTTC,CASSAQTSGGSGTQYF
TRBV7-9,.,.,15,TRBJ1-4,TGTGCCAGCAGCCGCTGGGACCGCGAGAATGAAAAACTGTTTTTT,CASSRWDRENEKLFF
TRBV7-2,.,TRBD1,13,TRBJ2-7,TGTGCCAGCAGCAGGACAGGGCCCTACGAGCAGTACTTC,CASSRTGPYEQYF
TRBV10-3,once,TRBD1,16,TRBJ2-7,TGTGCCATCAGTGTTATAGCACAGGGGACATCCTACGAGCAGTACTTC,CAISVIAQGTSYEQYF
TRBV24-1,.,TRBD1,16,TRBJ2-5,TGTGCCACCAGTGATTACAGGGGCCGACAGGGGGAGACCCAGTACTTC,CATSDYRGRQGETQYF
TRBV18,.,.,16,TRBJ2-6,TGTGCCAGCTCACCACGGGGTGGCTCTGGGGCCAACGTCCTGACTTTC,CASSPRGGSGANVLTF
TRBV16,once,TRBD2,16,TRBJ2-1,TGTGCCAGCAACGAATGGGGACTAGCTAGGAGCAATGAGCAGTTCTTC,CASNEWGLARSNEQFF
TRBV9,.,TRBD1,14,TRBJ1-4,TGTGCCAGCAGCGTATCAGGGACAGATAGAAAACTGTTTTTT,CASSVSGTDRKLFF
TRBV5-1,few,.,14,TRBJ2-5,TGCGCCAGCAGCTTGCAGGGGGGAAGAGAGACCCAGTACTTC,CASSLQGGRETQYF
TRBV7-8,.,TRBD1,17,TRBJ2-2,TGTGCCAGCAGCTTAATCAGGGGGTTTTCTCAGGAGGGGGAGCTGTTTTTT,CASSLIRGFSQEGELFF
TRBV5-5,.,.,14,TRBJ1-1,TGTGCCAGCAGCTTGGAGGGGTCGTACACTGAAGCTTTCTTT,CASSLEGSYTEAFF